Presented here are 18 T cell receptor beta chains from one specimen sequenced in a study of T cell repertoires in cytomegalovirus infection (dated 2019 in TCRdb). The sequencer was an Illumina HiSeq 1500. TCRdb's own reprocessing of the public reads used fastp at Q25 and MiXCR and kept productive beta chains. Rows with one shared CDR3 protein collapse into an entry with the most common genes and DNA. The sample table contains a few hundred thousand distinct CDR3 sequences; only one count was recorded for 8% to 9.5% of them. About 4.5% of the sample goes to the ten largest clones. Sequenced input: PBMCs. Every receptor here comes from a human donor in good health (CMV status not recorded). Some clones in this sample may be carry-over from other donors' samples.

V and J are TRBV7-2 and TRBJ1-5, with D possibly matching TRBD1 (5 bases). This CDR3 is 16 amino acids long. V was pared by 6 bases and J by 7 bases, with 22 bases between. The germline V gene encodes CDR1 SGHTA and CDR2 FQGNSA. This CDR3 is CASSPRQGGGYQPQHF. The CDR3 DNA sequence: TGTGCCAGCAGTCCCAGGCAGGGCGGGGGTTACCAGCCCCAGCATTTT. The full variable domain, in which reference TRBV7-2 and TRBJ1-5 provide the parts outside the CDR3, is GAGVSQSPSNKVTEKGKDVELRCDPISGHTALYWYRQSLGQGLEFLIYFQGNSAPDKSGLPSDRFSAERTGGSVSTLTIQRTQQEDSAVYLCASSPRQGGGYQPQHFGDGTRLSIL.

This clonotype was detected ten times or more. The chain uses TRBV7-2 and TRBJ2-7, with TRBD2 matching 11 bases. Germline CDR1 reads SGHTA; CDR2 reads FQGNSA. This CDR3 has 15 amino acids. The V and J ends lost 4 bases and 1 base, in that order; junction bases with no gene match: 3. Here the CDR3 reads CASSSLAGASYEQYF. CDR3 sequence (DNA): TGTGCCAGCAGCTCACTAGCGGGGGCGTCCTACGAGCAGTACTTC.

This clonotype was counted many times. This sequence joins TRBV7-6 and TRBJ2-7; TRBD2 matches 11 bases. CDR3 length: 15 residues. J gave up 4 bases and V 3 bases, and 5 bases lay outside the gene matches. Germline V lookup: CDR1 SGHVS, CDR2 FNYEAQ. CDR3 nucleotide sequence: TGTGCCAGCAGCTTTGGTAGCGGGAGGGGTTACGAGCAGTACTTC. The encoded protein is CASSFGSGRGYEQYF.

This clonotype appeared a single time. The chain joins TRBV30 to TRBJ2-3, with TRBD1 matching 8 bases. Germline V CDR1 and CDR2: GTSNPN, SVGIG (reference sequence). CDR3 length: 14 amino acids. V was clipped by 0 bases and J by 8 bases; unmatched bases: 7. CDR3 region: CAWSVPGGKGTQYF. CDR3 DNA: TGTGCCTGGAGTGTACCAGGGGGCAAGGGTACGCAGTATTTT.

Many counts were recorded for this clonotype. This sequence joins TRBV7-2 and TRBJ2-1; D is possibly TRBD1 (6 bases). From germline, CDR1 is SGHTA and CDR2 FQGNSA. V lost 4 bases and J 6 bases, leaving 10 bases between the germline ends. The CDR3 has 13 amino acids. Written as DNA, the CDR3 is TGTGCCAGCAGCTCTACAGGGTTCAATGAGCAGTTCTTC. Its protein is CASSSTGFNEQFF.

This clonotype was recorded at least ten times. CDR3 nucleotides: TGTGCCATCAACGAGGGAGCAGCTAACTATGGCTACACCTTC. Its protein is CAINEGAANYGYTF. The chain links TRBV10-3 to TRBJ1-2; D gene ambiguous. The V end lost 7 bases, the J end lost 0 bases, and 12 bases lay between the germline ends. This CDR3 comprises 14 residues. Germline assignment: CDR1 ENHRY and CDR2 SYGVKD.

This clonotype was seen a few times. V and J are TRBV12-3 or TRBV12-4 and TRBJ2-6; possibly TRBD2 for D (5 bases). The CDR3 runs 19 residues. The V gene lost 1 base and the J gene lost 0 bases, with 16 bases spanning the gap. The CDR3 loop reads CASSLGSGYSNSGANVLTF. The CDR3 DNA is TGTGCCAGCAGTTTAGGTTCGGGGTATTCAAACTCTGGGGCCAACGTCCTGACTTTC.

This chain connects TRBV12-3 or TRBV12-4 to TRBJ2-2, with a possible D match to TRBD1 (7 bases). The length of the CDR3 is 15 residues. Trimming cost V 6 bases and J 5 bases, with 16 bases left between them. The DNA of the CDR3 is TGTGCCAGCAGATACCGACAGGGAGGAACCGGGGAGCTGTTTTTT. Translated, it gives CASRYRQGGTGELFF.

The rearrangement joins TRBV5-1 to TRBJ2-2; D is unclear. The V and J ends lost 4 bases and 5 bases respectively, with 12 bases between them. Germline loops: CDR1 SGHRS, CDR2 YFSETQ. The CDR3 runs 14 residues. The CDR3 region is CASSPQGVTGELFF. CDR3 bases: TGCGCCAGCAGCCCCCAAGGCGTAACCGGGGAGCTGTTTTTT.

The chain uses TRBV12-3 or TRBV12-4 and TRBJ1-1; perhaps TRBD1 as D (5 bases). CDR3 size: 17 residues. Trimming took off 2 bases at V and 4 bases at J, with 20 bases between the two ends. The CDR3 region is CASSLRRGWGSGTEAFF. The CDR3 nucleotides are TGTGCCAGCAGTTTAAGAAGGGGCTGGGGATCGGGCACTGAAGCTTTCTTT.

This clonotype was recorded at least ten times. The chain carries TRBV12-3 or TRBV12-4 and TRBJ1-1; TRBD1 aligns across 7 bases. V was pared by 7 bases and J by 4 bases, with 9 bases of the junction left unmatched. This CDR3 contains 14 residues. CDR3 DNA sequence: TGTGCCAGCATCCACAGGGGACCCCCCACTGAAGCTTTCTTT. Protein sequence: CASIHRGPPTEAFF.

Many counts were recorded for this clonotype. The chain has TRBV7-2 and TRBJ2-7; D is perhaps TRBD1 (6 bases). Germline V CDR1 and CDR2: SGHTA, FQGNSA. The V end was cut by 7 bases, the J end by 3 bases, with 16 bases between. CDR3 length: 14 amino acids. CDR3 bases: TGTGCCAGCAAGGGGGAAAGGATTGACTACGAGCAGTACTTC. The encoded protein is CASKGERIDYEQYF.

The table lists this clonotype with a few counts. This chain links TRBV20-1 with TRBJ1-5; a weak D match, TRBD1 (5 bases). Germline values: CDR1 DFQATT, CDR2 SNEGSKA (reference sequence). V dropped 0 bases and J dropped 6 bases, with 12 bases sitting between them. The CDR3 contains 14 residues. CDR3 residues: CSAREGEVVQPQHF. CDR3 sequence (DNA): TGCAGTGCTAGAGAGGGGGAGGTGGTTCAGCCCCAGCATTTT.

The CDR3 loop reads CASSLDRVGSPLHF. CDR3 coding DNA: TGTGCCAGCAGCCTGGACAGGGTTGGATCACCCCTCCACTTT. The chain links TRBV27 to TRBJ1-6; 8 bases map to TRBD1. There are 14 residues in the CDR3. The V gene end was trimmed by 6 bases and the J gene end by 10 bases; junction bases not matched to a gene: 8. In germline, CDR1 is MNHEY, CDR2 SMNVEV (reference sequence).

V gene TRBV6-2 or TRBV6-3 combines with J gene TRBJ2-1; 8 nucleotides align to TRBD2. The germline CDR1 and CDR2 sequences are MNHEY and SVGEGT. With V trimmed by 9 bases and J by 9 bases, 19 bases remained unmatched. The CDR3 consists of 16 residues. CDR3 protein: CASLGRGGGTTVEQFF. Here the CDR3 DNA reads TGTGCCAGTCTAGGCCGGGGCGGGGGGACCACGGTTGAGCAGTTCTTC.

This clonotype showed up many times. This rearrangement joins TRBV28 to TRBJ2-5, with D possibly matching TRBD2 (5 bases). Germline CDR1 and CDR2: MDHEN and SYDVKM. The V gene lost 5 bases and the J gene lost 0 bases, with 13 bases spanning the gap. CDR3 length: 15 amino acids. The DNA of the CDR3 is TGTGCCAGCAGTCCCCAAGCGGTGTACCAAGAGACCCAGTACTTC. Translation: CASSPQAVYQETQYF. The whole variable domain, filled in from reference TRBV28 and TRBJ2-5, reads DVKVTQSSRYLVKRTGEKVFLECVQDMDHENMFWYRQDPGLGLRLIYFSYDVKMKEKGDIPEGYSVSREKKERFSLILESASTNQTSMYLCASSPQAVYQETQYFGPGTRLLVL.

The chain employs TRBV7-6 and TRBJ1-2, with 7 bases fitting TRBD1. CDR1 is SGHVS and CDR2 is FNYEAQ in the germline V gene. This CDR3 contains 13 residues. J gave up 4 bases and V 5 bases, and 4 bases lay outside the gene matches. The CDR3: CASSDGQAYGYTF. As DNA, the CDR3 is TGTGCCAGCAGCGACGGACAGGCCTATGGCTACACCTTC.

This clonotype occurred a few times. The chain uses TRBV7-9 and TRBJ1-5; no clear D. Germline CDR1 and CDR2: SEHNR and FQNEAQ (reference sequence). Trimming left V 6 bases short and J 4 bases short, with 7 bases between. The CDR3 sequence is 12 residues long. This chain's CDR3 is CASSSRNQPQHF. The CDR3 coding sequence is TGTGCCAGCAGTTCCAGGAATCAGCCCCAGCATTTT.